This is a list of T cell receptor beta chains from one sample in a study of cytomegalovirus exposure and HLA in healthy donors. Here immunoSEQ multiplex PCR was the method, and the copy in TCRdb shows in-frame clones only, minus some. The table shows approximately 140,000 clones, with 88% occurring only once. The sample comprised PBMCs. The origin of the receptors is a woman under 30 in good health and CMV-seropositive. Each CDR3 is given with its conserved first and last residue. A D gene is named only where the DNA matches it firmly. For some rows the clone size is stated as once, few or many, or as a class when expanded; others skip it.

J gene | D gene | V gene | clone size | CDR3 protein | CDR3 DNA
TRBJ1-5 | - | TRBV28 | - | CASTLNPYNQPQHF | TGTGCCAGCACCTTGAACCCCTACAATCAGCCCCAGCATTTT
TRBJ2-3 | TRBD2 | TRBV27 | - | CASRFSGGDTQYF | TGTGCCAGCAGGTTTAGCGGGGGAGATACGCAGTATTTT
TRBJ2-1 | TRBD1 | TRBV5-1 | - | CASSLGLQGDHEQFF | TGCGCCAGCAGCTTGGGCCTACAGGGGGATCATGAGCAGTTCTTC
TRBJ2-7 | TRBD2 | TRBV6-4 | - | CARVGAGGFNEQYF | TGTGCCAGAGTCGGAGCGGGGGGCTTCAACGAGCAGTACTTC
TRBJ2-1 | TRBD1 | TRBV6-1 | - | CASSQGAWEFF | TGTGCCAGCAGCCAGGGGGCATGGGAATTCTTC
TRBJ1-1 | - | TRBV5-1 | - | CASSFTGNTEAFF | TGCGCCAGCAGCTTTACAGGCAACACTGAAGCTTTCTTT
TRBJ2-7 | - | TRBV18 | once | CASSPAGPSYEQYF | TGTGCCAGCTCACCAGCAGGCCCCAGCTACGAGCAGTACTTC
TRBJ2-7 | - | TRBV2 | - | CASRLTGTRTYEQYF | TGTGCCAGCAGGCTTACCGGGACACGGACCTACGAGCAGTACTTC
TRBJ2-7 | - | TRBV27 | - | CASRAASTPHYEQYF | TGTGCCAGCAGAGCGGCGAGCACTCCCCACTACGAGCAGTACTTC
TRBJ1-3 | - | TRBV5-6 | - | CASSFGVNTIYF | TGTGCCAGCAGCTTCGGGGTTAACACCATATATTTT
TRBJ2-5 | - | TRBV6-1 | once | CASSEFSGQETQYF | TGTGCCAGCAGTGAATTTAGCGGCCAAGAGACCCAGTACTTC
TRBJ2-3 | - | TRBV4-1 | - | CASRDKSTDTQYF | TGCGCCAGCCGGGACAAGAGCACAGATACGCAGTATTTT
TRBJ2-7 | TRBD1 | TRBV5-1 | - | CASSLVDRDYEQYF | TGCGCCAGCAGCTTGGTGGACAGGGACTACGAGCAGTACTTC
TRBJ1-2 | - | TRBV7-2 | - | CASSLGGRSNYGYTF | TGTGCCAGCAGCTTAGGCGGGCGGTCTAACTATGGCTACACCTTC
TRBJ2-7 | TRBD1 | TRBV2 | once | CASSGQGVVDEQYF | TGTGCCAGCAGTGGTCAGGGGGTAGTAGACGAGCAGTACTTC
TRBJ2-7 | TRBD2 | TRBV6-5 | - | CASSQRTSGAHEQYF | TGTGCCAGCAGTCAACGGACTAGCGGGGCTCACGAGCAGTACTTC
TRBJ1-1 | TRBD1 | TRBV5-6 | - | CASSRGQGVTEAFF | TGTGCCAGCAGTCGTGGACAGGGGGTCACTGAAGCTTTCTTT
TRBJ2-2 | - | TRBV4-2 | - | CASSRKTGPGNTGELFF | TGTGCCAGCAGCCGAAAGACAGGACCAGGAAACACCGGGGAGCTGTTTTTT
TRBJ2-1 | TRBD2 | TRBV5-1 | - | CASSWGLAGSSYNEQFF | TGCGCCAGCAGCTGGGGGCTAGCGGGGAGCTCCTACAATGAGCAGTTCTTC
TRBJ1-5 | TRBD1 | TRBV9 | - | CASSGRAGQGDNQPQHF | TGTGCCAGCAGCGGAAGAGCCGGACAGGGAGACAATCAGCCCCAGCATTTT
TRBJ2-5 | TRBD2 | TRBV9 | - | CASSVGVAGQGETQYF | TGTGCCAGCAGCGTAGGGGTAGCGGGTCAGGGAGAGACCCAGTACTTC
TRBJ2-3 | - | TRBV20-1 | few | CSATSTDTQYF | TGCAGTGCTACTAGCACAGATACGCAGTATTTT
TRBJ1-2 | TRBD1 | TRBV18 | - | CASSPGTGNLNGYTF | TGTGCCAGCTCACCCGGGACAGGCAATCTCAATGGCTACACCTTC
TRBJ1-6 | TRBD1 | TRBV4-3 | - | CASSRLTGGNSPLHF | TGCGCCAGCAGCCGCTTGACAGGGGGTAATTCACCCCTCCACTTT
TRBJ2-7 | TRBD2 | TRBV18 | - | CASSFGLAEYEQYF | TGTGCCAGCTCATTTGGACTAGCGGAATACGAGCAGTACTTC
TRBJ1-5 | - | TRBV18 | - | CASSATGSPYSNQPQHF | TGTGCCAGCTCAGCAACAGGGTCTCCGTATAGCAATCAGCCCCAGCATTTT
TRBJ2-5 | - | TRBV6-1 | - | CAGMDSLQETQYF | TGTGCCGGCATGGACTCCCTTCAAGAGACCCAGTACTTC
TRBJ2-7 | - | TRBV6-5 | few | CASSRTEFYEQYF | TGTGCCAGCAGTCGTACAGAGTTCTACGAGCAGTACTTC
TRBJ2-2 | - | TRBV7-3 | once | CASSLGGTGGLFF | TGTGCCAGCAGCTTGGGAGGGACAGGCGGGCTGTTTTTT
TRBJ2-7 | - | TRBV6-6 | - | CASSYSARTYEQYF | TGTGCCAGCAGTTACTCGGCCCGAACCTACGAGCAGTACTTC
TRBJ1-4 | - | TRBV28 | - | CASTLGATNEKLFF | TGTGCCAGCACCCTTGGGGCCACTAATGAAAAACTGTTTTTT
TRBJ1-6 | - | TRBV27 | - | CASSLFDSSPLHF | TGTGCCAGCAGTTTGTTCGACAGCTCACCCCTCCACTTT
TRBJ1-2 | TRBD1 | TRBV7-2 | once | CASSPRTGQGGYTF | TGTGCCAGCAGCCCCCGGACAGGGCAGGGTGGCTACACCTTC
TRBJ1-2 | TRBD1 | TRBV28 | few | CASSLWDRYGYTF | TGTGCCAGCAGTTTGTGGGACAGATATGGCTACACCTTC
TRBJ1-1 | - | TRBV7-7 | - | CASSLNRNTEAFF | TGTGCTAGCAGCTTAAACAGGAACACTGAAGCTTTCTTT
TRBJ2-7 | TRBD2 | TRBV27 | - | CASSLGASPSGHEQYF | TGTGCCAGCAGTTTAGGTGCGAGTCCTAGCGGGCACGAGCAGTACTTC
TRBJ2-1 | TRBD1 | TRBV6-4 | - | CASRARDSPGNEQFF | TGTGCCAGCAGAGCCCGGGACAGCCCGGGCAATGAGCAGTTCTTC
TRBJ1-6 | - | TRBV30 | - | CASSEQAYNSPLHF | TGTGCCTCCTCCGAACAGGCGTATAATTCACCCCTCCACTTT
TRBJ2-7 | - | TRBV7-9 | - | CASSARGRGSYEQYF | TGTGCCAGCAGCGCTAGGGGAAGGGGTTCCTACGAGCAGTACTTC
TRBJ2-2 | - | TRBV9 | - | CASSPQGSLLNTGELFF | TGTGCCAGCAGCCCCCAGGGCTCCCTACTAAACACCGGGGAGCTGTTTTTT
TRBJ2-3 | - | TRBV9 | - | CASSVWREGDTQYF | TGTGCCAGCAGCGTATGGCGGGAAGGAGATACGCAGTATTTT
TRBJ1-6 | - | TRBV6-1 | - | CASRRFGGYNSPLHF | TGTGCCAGCAGGCGATTTGGAGGGTACAATTCACCCCTCCACTTT
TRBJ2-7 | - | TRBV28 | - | CASSFALAGYYEQYF | TGTGCCAGCAGTTTCGCATTGGCGGGATACTACGAGCAGTACTTC
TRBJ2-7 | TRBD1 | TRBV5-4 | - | CASSSYRDRGEQYF | TGTGCCAGCAGCTCCTACCGGGACAGGGGGGAGCAGTACTTC
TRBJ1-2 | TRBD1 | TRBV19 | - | CASSPALGQGDGYTF | TGTGCCAGTAGTCCTGCTTTAGGACAGGGCGATGGCTACACCTTC
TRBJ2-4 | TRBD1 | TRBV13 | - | CASSQTGGDIQYF | TGTGCCAGCAGCCAGACAGGGGGGGACATTCAGTACTTC
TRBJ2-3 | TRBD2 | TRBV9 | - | CASSVSTSGGSSTDTQYF | TGTGCCAGCAGCGTATCGACTAGCGGGGGGTCTAGCACAGATACGCAGTATTTT
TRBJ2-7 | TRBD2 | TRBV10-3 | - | CAISELAGYEQYF | TGTGCCATCAGTGAGCTAGCGGGATACGAGCAGTACTTC
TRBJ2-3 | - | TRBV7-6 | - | CASSSGARALGGGTDTQYF | TGTGCCAGCAGCTCCGGGGCCCGGGCTTTAGGAGGGGGCACAGATACGCAGTATTTT
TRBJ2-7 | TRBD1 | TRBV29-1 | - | CSVTDRSYEQYF | TGCAGCGTCACGGACAGGTCCTACGAGCAGTACTTC
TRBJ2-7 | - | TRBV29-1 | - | CSVEQAYEQYF | TGCAGCGTTGAACAGGCCTACGAGCAGTACTTC
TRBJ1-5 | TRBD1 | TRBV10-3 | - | CATGTGENQPQHF | TGTGCCACCGGGACAGGGGAAAATCAGCCCCAGCATTTT
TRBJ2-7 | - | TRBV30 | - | CAWNNSPPDRSYEQYF | TGTGCCTGGAATAATTCCCCTCCCGACAGGAGTTACGAGCAGTACTTC
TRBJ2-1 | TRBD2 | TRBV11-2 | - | CASSVGRGLSNEQFF | TGTGCCAGCAGCGTTGGGAGGGGCTTATCGAATGAGCAGTTCTTC